Presented here are 17 T cell receptor beta chains from one specimen sequenced in a study of immune evolution from preneoplasia to lung adenocarcinoma. Data came from immunoSEQ multiplex PCR; TCRdb stores just in-frame clones and leaves some out. The sample shows about 5,100 clones, nearly 80% of them seen only once. Sequenced sample: FFPE normal lung tissue adjacent to the tumor. Receptors originate from a person in their sixties or seventies with lung adenocarcinoma.

The chain has TRBV5-4 and TRBJ2-5; perhaps TRBD2 as D (6 bases). The CDR3 runs 14 residues. Germline V gene lookup returns CDR1 SGHNT and CDR2 YYREEE (reference sequence). V dropped 1 base and J dropped 4 bases, with 11 bases sitting between them. The CDR3 loop is CASSLSGVVETQYF. The CDR3 DNA is TGTGCCAGCAGCTTGTCGGGAGTAGTAGAGACCCAGTACTTC.

This rearrangement joins TRBV7-9 to TRBJ2-5; maybe TRBD2 (6 bases). The length of the CDR3 is 14 residues. CDR1 and CDR2 (germline): SEHNR, FQNEAQ (reference sequence). The V gene lost 4 bases and the J gene lost 0 bases, with 9 bases spanning the gap. CDR3 DNA: TGTGCCAGCAGCTCCGGGACTCACCAAGAGACCCAGTACTTC. Its protein product is CASSSGTHQETQYF. The full variable domain, in which reference TRBV7-9 and TRBJ2-5 provide the parts outside the CDR3, is DTGVSQNPRHKITKRGQNVTFRCDPISEHNRLYWYRQTLGQGPEFLTYFQNEAQLEKSRLLSDRFSAERPKGSFSTLEIQRTEQGDSAMYLCASSSGTHQETQYFGPGTRLLVL.

The chain uses TRBV2 and TRBJ2-5; 13 nucleotides match TRBD2. V gave up 7 bases and J gave up 2 bases; unmatched junction bases: 4. The CDR3 spans 15 residues. Germline V gene lookup returns CDR1 SNHLY and CDR2 FYNNEI. The CDR3 loop is CASTGTSGNQETQYF. CDR3 bases: TGTGCCAGCACGGGGACTAGCGGGAATCAAGAGACCCAGTACTTC.

A few counts support this clone. The CDR3 DNA reads TGCGCCAGCAGTGGACAGTTACTCTATGGCTACACCTTC. The encoded protein is CASSGQLLYGYTF. The gene calls are TRBV10-2 and TRBJ1-2; tentatively, D is TRBD1 (5 bases). Germline V gene data show CDR1 as WSHSY and CDR2 as SAAADI. The CDR3 runs to 13 residues. V lost 4 bases, J lost 4 bases, and 10 bases lay in between.

The V and J genes are TRBV5-4 and TRBJ2-7, with TRBD1 identical over 9 bases. Germline CDR1 is SGHNT and CDR2 is YYREEE (reference sequence). This CDR3 region has 14 residues. The ends lost 5 bases at V and 5 bases at J; junction bases unmatched: 8. CDR3 sequence: CASSSRTGANEQYF. CDR3 bases: TGTGCCAGCAGTTCACGGACAGGGGCCAACGAGCAGTACTTC.

The CDR3 DNA sequence: TGTGCCAGCAGCTTGGGGGATGCTGCCCTCCACTTT. This translates into CASSLGDAALHF. J is TRBJ1-6 and V is TRBV5-6; D gene ambiguous. This CDR3 is built from 12 residues. Trimming removed 0 bases from V and 14 bases from J, with 9 bases in between. Germline V gene sequence: CDR1 SGHDT, CDR2 YYEEEE.

This chain joins TRBV11-2 and TRBJ1-2, with 8 bases that match TRBD1. This CDR3 has 14 residues. J was trimmed by 3 bases and V by 6 bases; bases with no gene match: 6. CDR1 and CDR2 from the germline V gene are SGHAT and FQNNGV. The CDR3 reads CASRSGGVYYGYTF. The DNA for the CDR3 is TGTGCCAGCAGGTCAGGGGGCGTATACTATGGCTACACCTTC.

This sequence joins TRBV28 and TRBJ1-5, with D perhaps TRBD1 (6 bases). CDR1 MDHEN and CDR2 SYDVKM come from the germline V gene. The CDR3 has 15 amino acids. V lost 2 bases to trimming and J lost 2 bases, with 10 bases between them. The CDR3 here is CASSLQGPGNQPQHF. In nucleotides, the CDR3 is TGTGCCAGCAGTTTACAGGGGCCGGGCAATCAGCCCCAGCATTTT. The full variable domain, in which reference TRBV28 and TRBJ1-5 provide the parts outside the CDR3, is DVKVTQSSRYLVKRTGEKVFLECVQDMDHENMFWYRQDPGLGLRLIYFSYDVKMKEKGDIPEGYSVSREKKERFSLILESASTNQTSMYLCASSLQGPGNQPQHFGDGTRLSIL.

The CDR3 loop reads CAWRPGQGNNSPLHF. Here the CDR3 DNA reads TGTGCCTGGAGGCCGGGACAGGGGAATAATTCACCCCTCCACTTT. The chain uses TRBV30 and TRBJ1-6; 10 bases are a match to TRBD1. Trimming removed 3 bases from V and 5 bases from J; junction bases left unmatched: 4. CDR1 GTSNPN and CDR2 SVGIG come from the germline V gene (reference sequence). This CDR3 is 15 amino acids long.

This chain joins TRBV15 and TRBJ1-1, with D perhaps TRBD1 (5 bases). V lost 0 bases, J lost 8 bases, and 16 bases lay in between. This CDR3 has 15 amino acids. The V gene's germline CDR1 is LNHNV and CDR2 YYDKDF (reference sequence). In nucleotides, the CDR3 is TGTGCCACCAGCAGAGATAGGGTGGTGAGGGGAGAAGCTTTCTTT. This gives the protein CATSRDRVVRGEAFF. Drawing the rest from reference TRBV15 and TRBJ1-1, the complete variable domain is DAMVIQNPRYQVTQFGKPVTLSCSQTLNHNVMYWYQQKSSQAPKLLFHYYDKDFNNEADTPDNFQSRRPNTSFCFLDIRSPGLGDTAMYLCATSRDRVVRGEAFFGQGTRLTVV.

The chain links TRBV6-1 to TRBJ2-7; 11 bases align to TRBD2. V shed 6 bases, J shed 4 bases, and the junction held 5 bases outside the gene matches. This CDR3 contains 14 residues. Germline V gene data show CDR1 as MNHNS and CDR2 as SASEGT. The CDR3 loop is CASRRTSGQYEQYF. Here the CDR3 DNA reads TGTGCCAGCAGGCGGACTAGCGGGCAGTACGAGCAGTACTTC.

This rearrangement joins TRBV28 to TRBJ2-7, with unresolved D. The germline gives CDR1 MDHEN, CDR2 SYDVKM. Trimming left V 4 bases short and J 0 bases short, with 1 base between. This CDR3 is built from 11 residues. The CDR3, as DNA: TGTGCCAGCAGTTCCTCCTACGAGCAGTACTTC. It encodes CASSSSYEQYF.

This chain uses TRBV27 with TRBJ2-1; TRBD1 agrees at 7 bases. Germline V gene lookup returns CDR1 MNHEY and CDR2 SMNVEV (reference sequence). This CDR3 region has 15 residues. V gave up 6 bases and J gave up 3 bases; unmatched junction bases: 8. CDR3 DNA sequence: TGTGCCAGCAGACGTGGACAGGAGAACTACAATGAGCAGTTCTTC. The encoded protein is CASRRGQENYNEQFF.

The V and J genes are TRBV9 and TRBJ2-5; 10 nucleotides line up with TRBD2. CDR3 length: 14 residues. Trimming cost V 4 bases and J 5 bases; bases outside gene matches: 5. Germline V gives CDR1 SGDLS, CDR2 YYNGEE. The CDR3 sequence is CASSSGGAVETQYF. CDR3 bases: TGTGCCAGCAGCAGCGGGGGGGCCGTGGAGACCCAGTACTTC.

The chain employs TRBV7-3 and TRBJ2-1; the match to TRBD2 covers 10 bases. This CDR3 contains 15 residues. CDR1 is SGHTA, CDR2 FQGTGA, per germline. J lost 2 bases, V lost 2 bases, and 0 bases had no gene match. CDR3 coding DNA: TGTGCCAGCAGCTTAGGACTAGCGGCCTACAATGAGCAGTTCTTC. Protein product: CASSLGLAAYNEQFF.

CDR3 sequence: CASSSLGHSSYEQYF. The CDR3 bases are TGTGCCAGCAGCTCGTTGGGACACAGTTCCTACGAGCAGTACTTC. The chain is built from TRBV11-2 and TRBJ2-7, with D maybe TRBD1 (6 bases). Germline V gene sequence: CDR1 SGHAT, CDR2 FQNNGV. V was pared by 4 bases and J by 1 base, with 14 bases between. This CDR3 is 15 amino acids long.

This chain joins TRBV28 and TRBJ2-7; no reliable D call. V lost 5 bases and J 0 bases, leaving 20 bases between the germline ends. The germline CDR1 and CDR2 sequences are MDHEN and SYDVKM. The CDR3 totals 17 residues. The CDR3 DNA reads as TGTGCCAGCAGTATTGATTACGCCAACCCAAGCTCCTACGAGCAGTACTTC. Its translation is CASSIDYANPSSYEQYF.